The rows below give T cell receptor beta chains drawn from one sample of a study of T-cell reconstitution after alpha-beta-depleted transplantation in children. TCRdb itself ran the PCR reads through MiXCR, one entry per CDR3 protein. Of hundreds of thousands of distinct CDR3 sequences in the sample, around a sixth are singletons; the top ten hold 0.8% to 1.1%. This material consisted of PBMCs from the stem cell graft donor, taken from the stem cell graft. The receptors originated from a human donor who donated a stem cell graft to a child with acute myeloid leukemia. Each CDR3 is given with its conserved first and last residue. D genes are given only for firm matches. Where a row states a size, it is once, few, many or the class of an expanded clone; other rows omit it.

size	V	D	J	CDR3	DNA
-	TRBV15	-	TRBJ2-7	CATSHRESYEQYF	TGTGCCACCAGTCACAGGGAATCCTACGAGCAGTACTTC
-	TRBV12-3/TRBV12-4	-	TRBJ2-3	CASSWDGTQYF	TGTGCCAGCAGCTGGGATGGTACGCAGTATTTT
many	TRBV20-1	TRBD1	TRBJ1-2	CSARSASWDRNYGYTF	TGCAGTGCTAGATCCGCCTCTTGGGACAGGAACTATGGCTACACCTTC
-	TRBV21-1	-	TRBJ1-1	CASFQGDREFTAFF	TGTGCCAGCTTCCAGGGAGATCGGGAGTTTACAGCTTTCTTT
few	TRBV5-1	-	TRBJ2-7	CASSPRAGKTYEQYF	TGCGCCAGCAGCCCGCGGGCAGGGAAGACCTACGAGCAGTACTTC
-	TRBV29-1	-	TRBJ2-5	CSFRWGVKETQYF	TGCAGCTTCAGGTGGGGGGTCAAAGAGACCCAGTACTTC
few	TRBV7-2	TRBD1	TRBJ2-3	CASSPTGQVNTDTQYF	TGTGCCAGCAGCCCAACCGGACAGGTTAACACAGATACGCAGTATTTT
many	TRBV9	-	TRBJ2-7	CASSLGEFHPYEQYF	TGTGCCAGCAGCCTGGGGGAGTTCCATCCCTACGAGCAGTACTTC
few	TRBV6-2/TRBV6-3	TRBD1	TRBJ1-2	CASTNPTGRDYGYTF	TGTGCCAGCACCAACCCGACAGGGAGAGACTATGGCTACACCTTC
few	TRBV7-2	-	TRBJ1-5	CASSLKAFGNQPQHF	TGTGCCAGCAGCTTAAAGGCGTTCGGCAATCAGCCCCAGCATTTT
few	TRBV20-1	TRBD1	TRBJ1-5	CSARDPWDSGGQPQHF	TGCAGTGCTAGAGATCCCTGGGACAGCGGGGGTCAGCCCCAGCATTTT
-	TRBV20-1	TRBD1	TRBJ1-4	CSAGDRGRSNENLFF	TGCAGTGCCGGGGACAGGGGGAGGAGTAATGAAAACCTGTTTTTT
few	TRBV27	TRBD2	TRBJ2-1	CASSWTSDWGEQFF	TGTGCCAGCAGTTGGACTAGCGATTGGGGTGAGCAGTTCTTC
-	TRBV20-1	-	TRBJ2-3	CSATPSGLGGQYF	TGCAGTGCAACCCCGTCAGGTTTGGGGGGGCAGTATTTT
many	TRBV29-1	TRBD1	TRBJ1-5	CSVATGGREGQPQHF	TGCAGCGTTGCCACAGGGGGCAGGGAAGGTCAGCCCCAGCATTTT
-	TRBV5-1	-	TRBJ1-1	CASSLTAGSNTEAFF	TGCGCCAGCAGCTTAACTGCTGGATCGAACACTGAAGCTTTCTTT
few	TRBV7-9	-	TRBJ1-5	CASSLDAANQPQHF	TGTGCCAGCAGCTTAGATGCTGCAAATCAGCCCCAGCATTTT
-	TRBV20-1	TRBD2	TRBJ2-4	CSARNWTSGRNIQYF	TGCAGTGCTAGGAATTGGACTAGCGGGAGGAACATTCAGTACTTC
-	TRBV7-2	-	TRBJ1-2	CASSLDGTRVYGYTF	TGTGCCAGCAGCTTAGATGGGACAAGAGTTTATGGCTACACCTTC
many	TRBV29-1	-	TRBJ2-1	CSASGQGLGYNEQFF	TGCAGCGCCTCGGGGCAGGGATTAGGGTACAATGAGCAGTTCTTC
few	TRBV30	-	TRBJ2-7	CAWQRGRGYEQYF	TGTGCCTGGCAGCGGGGCAGGGGCTACGAGCAGTACTTC
once	TRBV7-2	-	TRBJ2-2	CASSLPGISTGELFF	TGTGCCAGCAGCTTGCCCGGGATTTCCACCGGGGAGCTGTTTTTT
-	TRBV30	-	TRBJ2-3	CAWAHGTDTQYF	TGTGCCTGGGCCCACGGGACAGATACGCAGTATTTT
-	TRBV25-1	TRBD1	TRBJ1-2	CASGGQGNYGYTF	TGTGCCAGCGGGGGACAGGGGAACTATGGCTACACCTTC
-	TRBV20-1	TRBD2	TRBJ2-3	CSARSPIAGGRDTQYF	TGCAGTGCTAGATCCCCTATAGCGGGGGGGCGAGATACGCAGTATTTT
-	TRBV7-8	-	TRBJ2-7	CASSFSSYSYEQYF	TGTGCCAGCAGCTTTAGCAGCTACTCCTACGAGCAGTACTTC
many	TRBV5-1	-	TRBJ2-2	CASSRTGELFF	TGTGCCAGTTCACGCACCGGGGAGCTGTTTTTT
-	TRBV20-1	-	TRBJ1-2	CSARDFHPYTSSGYTF	TGCAGTGCTAGAGATTTCCATCCGTACACCTCTTCTGGCTACACCTTC